These 25 T cell receptor beta chains share one sample of origin, sequenced in a study of beta chain features in type 1 diabetes. These receptors have no identified antigens. Study-wide findings and caveats: All four CD4+ subsets of Type 1 diabetes patients contained TCRB CDR3s that were moderately but significantly shorter.

Every bit of the isolated RNA underwent reverse transcription, so sequencing read expressed TCRB transcripts. The data were produced by immunoSEQ multiplex PCR, yet TCRdb's version contains in-frame clones alone and is incomplete. The table has a few hundred thousand clones, roughly 14% seen once. Specimen: naive CD4+ T cells from blood. The source is a woman aged 18-29 years with type 1 diabetes.

The J gene is TRBJ2-1, the V gene TRBV6-6; no reliable D call. The CDR3 runs to 14 residues. Trimming shortened V by 8 bases and J by 5 bases, and 16 bases separated the two germline ends. Germline V gene data show CDR1 as MNHNY and CDR2 as SVGAGI (reference sequence). CDR3: CASSVGWANNEQFF. CDR3 nucleotides: TGTGCCAGCTCTGTCGGCTGGGCCAACAATGAGCAGTTCTTC.

V gene TRBV27 combines with J gene TRBJ1-5, with 7 bases fitting TRBD1. Germline V gene data show CDR1 as MNHEY and CDR2 as SMNVEV (reference sequence). V was pared by 6 bases and J by 7 bases, with 12 bases of the junction left unmatched. The CDR3 consists of 15 residues. The CDR3 region is CASRSTGAVRQPQHF. For the CDR3, the DNA is TGTGCCAGCAGGTCCACAGGGGCTGTAAGACAGCCCCAGCATTTT.

In this sample, this clone turned up a few times. The chain joins TRBV29-1 to TRBJ1-1; D remains unclear. CDR1 and CDR2 from the germline V gene are SQVTM and ANQGSEA. V was shortened by 0 bases and J by 0 bases, with 5 bases between the two germline ends. The CDR3 length is 13 residues. The CDR3 DNA is TGCAGCGTTGAAGATCTTATGAACACTGAAGCTTTCTTT. Translated: CSVEDLMNTEAFF.

This clone has just a few counts. This chain joins TRBV14 and TRBJ2-5; D might be TRBD1 (5 bases). V gave up 1 base and J gave up 2 bases, with 14 bases separating them. The CDR3 has 16 amino acids. Germline lookup yields CDR1 SGHDN and CDR2 FVKESK. CDR3 nucleotides: TGTGCCAGCAGCCAAGTGAATGTACAGGTTCAAGAGACCCAGTACTTC. Its protein product is CASSQVNVQVQETQYF.

The chain employs TRBV5-1 and TRBJ1-2; D unresolved. V was trimmed by 0 bases and J by 1 base, leaving 7 bases between them. CDR1 SGHRS and CDR2 YFSETQ come from the germline V gene. This CDR3 has 14 amino acids. The CDR3, as DNA: TGCGCCAGCAGCTTGGACACGAATAACTATGGCTACACCTTC. The encoded protein is CASSLDTNNYGYTF.

In this sample, this clone turned up a few times. The chain has TRBV4-2 and TRBJ1-2; D uncertain. This CDR3 spans 13 amino acids. Trimming removed 0 bases at V and 7 bases at J, with 9 bases between. The germline CDR1 and CDR2 sequences are LGHNA and YNFKEQ. CDR3 protein: CASSQDSGVGYTF. CDR3 sequence (DNA): TGTGCCAGCAGCCAAGATTCCGGGGTTGGCTACACCTTC.

There are a few counts of this clone. V gene TRBV28 combines with J gene TRBJ2-5; D is ambiguous. The V gene's germline CDR1 is MDHEN and CDR2 SYDVKM. The CDR3 contains 14 residues. V was pared by 7 bases and J by 1 base, with 13 bases between. The CDR3 DNA is TGTGCCAGCACTCCCGCTGGGCCCCAAGAGACCCAGTACTTC. Translation: CASTPAGPQETQYF. Full variable domain (outside the CDR3, taken from reference TRBV28 and TRBJ2-5): DVKVTQSSRYLVKRTGEKVFLECVQDMDHENMFWYRQDPGLGLRLIYFSYDVKMKEKGDIPEGYSVSREKKERFSLILESASTNQTSMYLCASTPAGPQETQYFGPGTRLLVL.

The chain combines TRBV20-1 with TRBJ2-7, with D possibly TRBD1 on 5 matching bases. The germline V gene has CDR1 DFQATT and CDR2 SNEGSKA (reference sequence). The CDR3 spans 8 residues. Trimming pared 8 bases from V and 7 bases from J, leaving 6 bases between. CDR3 loop: CSSGEQYV. CDR3 coding DNA: TGCAGTTCAGGGGAGCAGTACGTC.

This clone was observed a handful of times. This CDR3 is CASSLQAGREEAFF. CDR3 coding DNA: TGTGCCAGCAGCTTGCAGGCGGGACGGGAAGAAGCTTTCTTT. The chain links TRBV7-9 to TRBJ1-1; D possibly corresponds to TRBD1 (5 bases). The germline V and J ends were trimmed by 3 bases and 8 bases, with 16 bases remaining between them. Germline V CDR1 and CDR2: SEHNR, FQNEAQ (reference sequence). The CDR3 runs to 14 residues.

J is TRBJ1-5 and V is TRBV28; a possible D gene is TRBD1 (5 bases). The CDR3 sequence is 12 residues long. Germline CDR1 is MDHEN and CDR2 is SYDVKM. The V and J ends lost 5 bases and 5 bases respectively, with 7 bases between them. This CDR3 is CASSQGDQPQHF. The CDR3 DNA is TGTGCCAGCAGTCAGGGCGATCAGCCCCAGCATTTT.

This clone was seen only a few times. CDR3 protein: CAWSVMWQGARGETQYF. In DNA, the CDR3 is TGTGCCTGGAGTGTAATGTGGCAGGGGGCGAGGGGAGAGACCCAGTACTTC. The chain links TRBV30 to TRBJ2-5; 8 bases fit TRBD1. The CDR3 extends over 17 amino acids. With 0 bases clipped from V and 4 bases from J, the junction kept 13 bases outside the gene matches. Per the germline V gene, CDR1 is GTSNPN and CDR2 is SVGIG (reference sequence). The full variable domain, its missing parts supplied by reference TRBV30 and TRBJ2-5, is SQTIHQWPATLVQPVGSPLSLECTVEGTSNPNLYWYRQAAGRGLQLLFYSVGIGQISSEVPQNLSASRPQDRQFILSSKKLLLSDSGFYLCAWSVMWQGARGETQYFGPGTRLLVL.

The V and J genes are TRBV18 and TRBJ1-4, with 9 bases lining up with TRBD1. CDR3 length equals 19 residues. V dropped 1 base and J dropped 0; count of bases not matched to a gene: 9. Germline CDR1 reads KGHSH; CDR2 reads LQKENI. CDR3 nucleotide sequence: TGTGCCAGCTCACCACTTTCGGGACAGGGACTTGCAACTAATGAAAAACTGTTTTTT. Translated, it gives CASSPLSGQGLATNEKLFF.

This clone was detected only a few times. This chain uses TRBV18 with TRBJ2-7, with 10 bases fitting TRBD1. CDR1 and CDR2 (germline): KGHSH, LQKENI. Trimming at V came to 4 bases and at J to 4 bases, leaving 7 bases not matched to a gene. The CDR3 runs to 15 residues. The CDR3 DNA reads as TGTGCCAGCTCACTTGGGACAGGGGACCTATACGAGCAGTACTTC. The encoded protein is CASSLGTGDLYEQYF.

This clone was observed a handful of times. The V gene is TRBV28, the J gene TRBJ2-7; 7 nucleotides align to TRBD1. Looked up from germline, CDR1 is MDHEN and CDR2 is SYDVKM. The junction had 7 bases not matched to a gene; V was cut back by 3 bases and J by 2 bases. The CDR3 spans 15 residues. CDR3 residues: CASSFFRGTPYEQYF. The CDR3 DNA follows: TGTGCCAGCAGTTTTTTCAGGGGGACCCCCTACGAGCAGTACTTC.

The chain couples TRBV7-2 to TRBJ2-1; D is possibly TRBD2 (5 bases). Germline CDR1 and CDR2: SGHTA and FQGNSA. CDR3 length equals 15 residues. The germline V and J ends were trimmed by 1 base and 2 bases, with 9 bases remaining between them. This CDR3 reads CASSLGGPTYNEQFF. CDR3 DNA sequence: TGTGCCAGCAGCTTAGGCGGGCCTACCTACAATGAGCAGTTCTTC.

This clone came up a few times. The chain couples TRBV10-3 to TRBJ1-1, with D uncertain. There are 14 residues in the CDR3. The V end lost 3 bases, the J end lost 0 bases, and 8 bases lay between the germline ends. Per the germline V gene, CDR1 is ENHRY and CDR2 is SYGVKD. In DNA form, the CDR3 reads TGTGCCATCAGTGATTTAGCGGTGAACACTGAAGCTTTCTTT. This sequence encodes CAISDLAVNTEAFF.

The V and J genes are TRBV25-1 and TRBJ2-7, with 8 bases aligning to TRBD2. The CDR3 contains 14 residues. Germline values: CDR1 MGHDK, CDR2 SYGVNS. V lost 0 bases and J lost 5; bases outside the gene matches: 3. CDR3 DNA: TGTGCCAGCAGTGAATATGTGCGGGGGGACGAGCAGTACTTC. It is translated as CASSEYVRGDEQYF.

The genes are TRBV7-9 and TRBJ1-1, with a possible D match to TRBD1 (5 bases). Germline values: CDR1 SEHNR, CDR2 FQNEAQ (reference sequence). The CDR3 has 13 amino acids. The germline V and J ends were trimmed by 6 bases and 4 bases, with 12 bases remaining between them. This CDR3 is CASSSGLITEAFF. The CDR3 DNA reads TGTGCCAGCAGTTCGGGACTGATCACTGAAGCTTTCTTT.

Remarks on this clone: The sample holds other DNA sequences that translate to the same CDR3. This chain uses TRBV5-6 with TRBJ2-5, with D possibly TRBD2 on 7 matching bases. V lost 2 bases to trimming and J lost 3 bases, with 11 bases between them. CDR3 length: 14 residues. In germline, CDR1 is SGHDT, CDR2 YYEEEE. In DNA form, the CDR3 reads TGTGCCAGCAGCTTCCGAGGGGGGGAAGAGACCCAGTACTTC. It is translated as CASSFRGGEETQYF.

This clone was detected a few times. The same CDR3 is also encoded by other DNA sequences in this sample. The CDR3 nucleotides are TGCAGTGCTAGCTCCCAAGAGACCCAGTACTTC. It codes for CSASSQETQYF. The chain has TRBV20-1 and TRBJ2-5; no reliable D call. This CDR3 has 11 amino acids. CDR1 and CDR2 from the germline V gene are DFQATT and SNEGSKA (reference sequence). Trimming pared 3 bases from V and 1 base from J, leaving 3 bases between.

The V gene is TRBV29-1, the J gene TRBJ2-1; a weak D match, TRBD2 (5 bases). The CDR3 extends over 15 amino acids. V was clipped by 2 bases and J by 2 bases, with 13 bases between them. Germline lookup yields CDR1 SQVTM and CDR2 ANQGSEA. The CDR3 DNA reads TGCAGCGTTGAACGGAGTCACGGGGCCTACAATGAGCAGTTCTTC. This gives the protein CSVERSHGAYNEQFF.

This clone was counted only a few times. J is TRBJ2-7 and V is TRBV6-1, with TRBD2 as a possible D gene (6 bases). V dropped 7 bases and J dropped 3 bases, with 13 bases sitting between them. Germline values: CDR1 MNHNS, CDR2 SASEGT. This CDR3 spans 13 amino acids. CDR3 DNA: TGTGCCAGCACTCGGGACTCCCTCTACGAGCAGTACGTC. It specifies CASTRDSLYEQYV.

The chain has TRBV11-3 and TRBJ2-1; 7 nucleotides match TRBD1. Germline V gene lookup returns CDR1 SGHNT and CDR2 YENEEA. The length of the CDR3 is 16 residues. Trimming took 5 bases from V and 0 from J; bases not matched to a gene: 7. The CDR3 loop reads CASSRQGRGSYNEQFF. DNA for the CDR3: TGTGCCAGCAGCCGACAGGGTCGGGGCTCCTACAATGAGCAGTTCTTC.

This clone has more than one count but fewer than ten. This chain joins TRBV28 and TRBJ2-1; 11 bases are a match to TRBD1. With 3 bases clipped from V and 10 bases from J, the junction kept 8 bases outside the gene matches. CDR1 and CDR2 (germline): MDHEN, SYDVKM. CDR3 size: 15 residues. The CDR3 loop is CASSFGGQGVVEQFF. In DNA form, the CDR3 reads TGTGCCAGCAGTTTCGGGGGACAGGGGGTTGTGGAGCAGTTCTTC.

DNA for the CDR3: TGCGCCAGCAGAGACTCTGGACTAGCGGGGTACTCTGGGGCCAACGTCCTGACTTTC. Translated: CASRDSGLAGYSGANVLTF. This sequence joins TRBV4-1 and TRBJ2-6; 12 bases align to TRBD2. CDR1 and CDR2 from the germline V gene are MGHRA and YSYEKL. This CDR3 comprises 19 residues. V gave up 6 bases and J gave up 0 bases; unmatched junction bases: 9.